One TCR beta chain is described in this entry. The sample comes from a study of Graves' ophthalmopathy and Graves' hyperthyroidism. Trimming removed 6 bases at V and 14 bases at J, with 14 bases between. The CDR3 spans 12 residues. Scientists amplified the TCR beta CDR3 regions from RNA transcripts. First-round RT-PCR used HTBI primers; second-round multiplex PCR followed. TCRdb used MiXCR to reprocess the multiplex PCR reads, holding one entry per CDR3 protein. The table records 170,000 or so distinct CDR3 sequences, around two fifths of them present only once. The chain links TRBV12-3 or TRBV12-4 to TRBJ1-6; unclear D gene. The clonotype originates from a man younger than 40 with Graves' ophthalmopathy. Sample: peripheral blood. This chain's CDR3 is CASSPDEGSLHF. CDR3 coding DNA: TGTGCCAGCAGCCCGGACGAGGGCTCCCTCCACTTT.